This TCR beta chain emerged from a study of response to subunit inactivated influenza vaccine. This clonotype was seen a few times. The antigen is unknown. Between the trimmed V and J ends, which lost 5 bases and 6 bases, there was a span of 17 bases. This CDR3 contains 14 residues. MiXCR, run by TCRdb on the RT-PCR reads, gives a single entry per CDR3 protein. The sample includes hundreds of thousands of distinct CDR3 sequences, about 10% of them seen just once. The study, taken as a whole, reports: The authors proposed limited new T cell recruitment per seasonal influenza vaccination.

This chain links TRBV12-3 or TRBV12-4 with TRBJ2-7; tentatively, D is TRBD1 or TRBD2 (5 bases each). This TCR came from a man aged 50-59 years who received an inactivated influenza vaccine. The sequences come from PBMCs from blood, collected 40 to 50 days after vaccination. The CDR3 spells CASSPGPWGLEQYF. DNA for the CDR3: TGTGCCAGCAGTCCGGGACCCTGGGGCCTCGAGCAGTACTTC.